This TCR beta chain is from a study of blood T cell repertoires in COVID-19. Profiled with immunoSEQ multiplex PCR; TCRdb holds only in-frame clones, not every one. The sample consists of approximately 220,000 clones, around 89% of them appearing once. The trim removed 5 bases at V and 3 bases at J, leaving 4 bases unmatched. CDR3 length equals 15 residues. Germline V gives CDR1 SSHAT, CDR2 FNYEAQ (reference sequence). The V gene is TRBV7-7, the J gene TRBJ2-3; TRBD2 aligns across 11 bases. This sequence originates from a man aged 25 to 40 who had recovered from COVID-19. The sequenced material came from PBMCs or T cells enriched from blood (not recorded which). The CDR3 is CASSRSGGATDTQYF. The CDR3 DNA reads TGTGCCAGCAGCCGTAGCGGGGGGGCGACAGATACGCAGTATTTT.